This TCR beta chain was sequenced for a study of cytomegalovirus exposure and HLA in healthy donors. Study-wide context: An earlier analysis identified 117 million unique TCR beta sequences in about 179 million T cells. Study-level points and caveats: Fewer N-insertions than the 666-donor mean were reportedly shown by an Asian-associated ancestry cluster in a later analysis. Immune exposure data for these donors was limited to CMV serostatus. Sequences of the TCR beta chain were said to predict the HLA-A and HLA-B alleles of most subjects accurately.

Primers: 60 Vbeta forward and 13 Jbeta reverse. TCRdb keeps only in-frame clones here, not all; method: immunoSEQ multiplex PCR. Among 99,000 or so clones listed, roughly 80% were seen once. On this clone: Its antigen is undetermined.

V was clipped by 4 bases and J by 2 bases, with 10 bases between them. CDR3 size: 14 residues. Germline CDR1 is SEHNR and CDR2 is FQNEAQ (reference sequence). The J gene is TRBJ2-3, the V gene TRBV7-9; no reliable D call. The sequence was obtained from a man aged 55 to 70 in good health and CMV-seropositive. The sequencing input was PBMCs. CDR3 sequence reads: CASSSTVYTDTQYF. CDR3 DNA sequence: TGTGCCAGCAGCTCCACAGTGTACACAGATACGCAGTATTTT.